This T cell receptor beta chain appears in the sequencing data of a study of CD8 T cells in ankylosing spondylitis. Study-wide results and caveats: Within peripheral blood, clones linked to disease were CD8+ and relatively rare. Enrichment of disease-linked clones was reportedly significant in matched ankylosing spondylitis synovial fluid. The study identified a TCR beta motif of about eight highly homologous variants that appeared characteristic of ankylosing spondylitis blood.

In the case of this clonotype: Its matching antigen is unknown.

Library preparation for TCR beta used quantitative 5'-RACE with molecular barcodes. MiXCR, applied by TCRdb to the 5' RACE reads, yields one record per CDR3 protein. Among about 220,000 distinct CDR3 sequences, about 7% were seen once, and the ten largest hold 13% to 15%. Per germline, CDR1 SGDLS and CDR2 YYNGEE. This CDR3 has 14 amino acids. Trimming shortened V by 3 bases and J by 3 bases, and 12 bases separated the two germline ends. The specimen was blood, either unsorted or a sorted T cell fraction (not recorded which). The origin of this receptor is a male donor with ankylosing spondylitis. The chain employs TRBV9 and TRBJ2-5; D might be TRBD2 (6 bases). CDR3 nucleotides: TGTGCCAGCAGCGCGGGACTGCTAGAAGAGACCCAGTACTTC. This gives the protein CASSAGLLEETQYF.